The sequence of this T cell receptor (beta chain) was determined in a study of T cells after yellow fever vaccination. Study-level findings and limits: Bulk-population clonotypes that are abundant could appear as contaminants in FACS-sorted repertoires. Boosting was followed by the reappearance of most primary-vaccination clones (about 96% CD4, around 86% CD8).

This clonotype was counted a few times. Its specificity is unknown. Trimming took 0 bases from V and 6 from J, leaving 11 bases between them. CDR1 is SGHRS, CDR2 YFSETQ, per germline. The CDR3 totals 14 residues. TCRdb itself ran the 5' RACE reads through MiXCR, one entry per CDR3 protein. Of a few hundred thousand distinct CDR3 sequences listed, 6.5% to 8.5% are singletons. V and J are TRBV5-1 and TRBJ2-3, with a tentative D call TRBD1 (5 bases). Sample: CD4+ T cells sorted from PBMCs, taken 15 days after the yellow fever booster vaccination. This clonotype was obtained from a man aged 30 to 45 who received the YFV17D yellow fever vaccine. In nucleotides, the CDR3 is TGCGCCAGCAGCTTGGGGGAAAAGGGGGATACGCAGTATTTT. Amino acid sequence: CASSLGEKGDTQYF.